The 7 T cell receptor beta chains below were found in one sample sequenced in a study of T cell repertoires in cytomegalovirus infection. No cognate antigen is known for these TCRs. TCRdb re-derived calls from the reads in MiXCR, one entry per CDR3 protein. Of hundreds of thousands of distinct CDR3 sequences listed, about 27% are singletons. The material was cultured PBMCs, obtained from culture after CMV antigen stimulation. The receptors were sampled from a human donor in good health (CMV status not recorded). Some clones in this sample may be carry-over from other donors' samples.

This rearrangement joins TRBV19 to TRBJ2-2; 9 positions match TRBD2. J gave up 6 bases and V 7 bases, and 9 bases lay outside the gene matches. CDR1 and CDR2 from the germline V gene are LNHDA and SQIVND (reference sequence). The CDR3 has 15 residues. DNA of the CDR3: TGTGCCAGTAAAGACGTGGCGGGAGGGCCCGGGGAGCTGTTTTTT. As protein: CASKDVAGGPGELFF.

On this clonotype itself: The conserved phenylalanine or tryptophan normally closing the CDR3 is absent here, so this likely arose from a read error. The CDR3 DNA follows: TGTGCCAGCAGCACTTACCTTACAGACAGGGCACGTGGCTACACCGTC. It specifies CASSTYLTDRARGYTV. The gene calls are TRBV7-2 and TRBJ1-2, with 7 bases lining up with TRBD1. Germline-derived CDR1 and CDR2 are SGHTA and FQGNSA. The CDR3 sequence is 16 residues long. V lost 5 bases and J lost 7; bases outside the gene matches: 16.

The chain links TRBV27 to TRBJ2-7; 7 nucleotides agree with TRBD2. The CDR3 spans 16 residues. The germline V gene has CDR1 MNHEY and CDR2 SMNVEV (reference sequence). Losses at the gene ends were 2 bases for V and 3 bases for J; bases not matched to a gene: 10. Written as DNA, the CDR3 is TGTGCCAGCAGTTTAGCTCCCTTGGGGGGGGGCTACGAGCAGTACTTC. Its translation is CASSLAPLGGGYEQYF.

This clonotype was recorded many times. The chain combines TRBV10-3 with TRBJ1-1, with D uncertain. Trimming took 3 bases from V and 2 from J, leaving 10 bases between them. Germline loops: CDR1 ENHRY, CDR2 SYGVKD. The CDR3 contains 14 residues. The CDR3 sequence: CAISDFPSNTEAFF. CDR3 coding DNA: TGTGCCATCAGTGACTTCCCGAGTAACACTGAAGCTTTCTTT.

The chain combines TRBV20-1 with TRBJ1-1, with a tentative D call TRBD1 (6 bases). V lost 0 bases and J 3 bases, leaving 11 bases between the germline ends. Germline V gene data show CDR1 as DFQATT and CDR2 as SNEGSKA (reference sequence). CDR3 length: 14 residues. The CDR3, as DNA: TGCAGTGCTAGAGAAGGGGGTAGCGACACTGAAGCTTTCTTT. It encodes CSAREGGSDTEAFF.

This chain connects TRBV2 to TRBJ2-2, with unresolved D. The CDR3 length is 15 residues. V shed 4 bases and J shed 1 base, with 10 bases lying between them. The germline V gene encodes CDR1 SNHLY and CDR2 FYNNEI. The CDR3 region is CASSARRLNTGELFF. In nucleotides, the CDR3 is TGTGCCAGCAGTGCTCGGCGGTTGAACACCGGGGAGCTGTTTTTT.

This clonotype has just a few counts. The chain uses TRBV7-9 and TRBJ1-1, with no clear D. Per germline, CDR1 SEHNR and CDR2 FQNEAQ (reference sequence). V was cut by 5 bases and J by 1 base, with 14 bases left in between. CDR3 size: 15 residues. The DNA of the CDR3 is TGTGCCAGCAGCGTACTCAAAGGAGGGAACACTGAAGCTTTCTTT. Its translation is CASSVLKGGNTEAFF. The full variable domain, completed using reference TRBV7-9 and TRBJ1-1, is DTGVSQNPRHKITKRGQNVTFRCDPISEHNRLYWYRQTLGQGPEFLTYFQNEAQLEKSRLLSDRFSAERPKGSFSTLEIQRTEQGDSAMYLCASSVLKGGNTEAFFGQGTRLTVV.